The present T cell receptor (beta chain) was sequenced within a study of Ad26.COV2.S vaccination and SARS-CoV-2 variants (dated by TCRdb to the early 2020s). At the level of the whole study: Donors in the vaccine arm were drawn from COV1001, a phase I-IIa trial of Ad26.COV2.S in healthy adults that was multicentre, randomized, double-blind and placebo-controlled. Ad26.COV2.S was administered intramuscularly at a dose of 5x10^10 or 1x10^11 viral particles, either as one shot or as two shots given 56 days apart. The TCR-sequenced set comprised around 30 samples: around 20 Ad26.COV2.S vaccine recipients, 5 placebo recipients and 8 SARS-CoV-2 convalescent individuals. Participants in the trial were split at random into five groups of five each, receiving low-dose or high-dose Ad26.COV2.S once or twice, or else placebo on both occasions. TCRbeta repertoire sequencing served as the tool for gauging how specific and how broad the SARS-CoV-2-reactive T cell receptors were following Ad26.COV2.S vaccination. Throughout the experiments and outcome assessment, investigators stayed blinded to trial group allocation. Study-level results and caveats: Higher spike-specific TCR breadth was observed in Ad26.COV2.S recipients than in placebo recipients (P = 0.0014). The authors noted that total T cell responses may have been underestimated by the TCR breadth and depth analyses. Substantial breadth of spike-specific CD8+ and CD4+ T cell responses was reported after vaccination. Vaccine and placebo recipients had comparable non-spike TCR breadth, which fits with the vaccine containing only spike. The study lacked the statistical power to compare responses across vaccine doses or regimens.

The treatment or condition label corresponds to: 15 to 20 received Ad26.COV2.S at low or high dose, single or two shots; five or six received placebo; per-sample allocation not given. For vaccine and placebo recipients, repertoires were sequenced using samples collected on day 63 after the first injection. In Cohort 1b, around 23 adults aged 18-55 years were enrolled at a single site in Boston, USA, between 29 July and 7 August 2020. Ad26.COV2.S was a replication-incompetent adenovirus type 26 vector expressing a prefusion-stabilized SARS-CoV-2 spike protein from the original Wuhan strain. On this clone itself: Its antigen is still unknown. Base qualities are not recorded, but no much larger clone differs from it by a single base.

The immunoSEQ Assay was the method used to sequence TCRbeta CDR3 regions. After extraction, genomic DNA underwent amplification by bias-controlled multiplex PCR, followed by high-throughput sequencing. The paper's processing steps were these. To quantify the absolute abundance of each unique TCRbeta CDR3 region, sequences were collapsed and filtered. T cell fraction was estimated by normalizing TCRbeta template counts to usable DNA, with usable DNA measured through amplification of reference genes found in all nucleated cells. Repertoire TCRs were annotated as SARS-CoV-2-specific when V gene, CDR3 amino acid sequence and J gene were exactly matched to a known reactive TCR set. The reference SARS-CoV-2 TCR set was obtained from MIRA and was filtered for enrichment in COVID-19-positive ImmuneCODE repertoires, whereby public or cross-reactive TCRs were removed. Using the MIRA antigens, annotated TCRs were further analysed by specific ORF or by position within an ORF. Depth was the summed frequency of annotated unique rearrangements, while breadth was defined as annotated unique rearrangements over total unique productive rearrangements. Group comparisons of TCR breadth used two-sided Wilcoxon rank-sum tests. TCRdb holds this immuneACCESS table with in-frame rearrangements only. Some clones are missing; in checked studies, unresolved V genes explain under half, and the rest has no known cause. For V, J and clone size, that table is used; D and trimming come from the DNA. The sample records 430,000 or so clones, 75% to 95% of which are singletons. The ten most abundant clones make up more than 9% of the sample.

From a lookup of the germline V gene (reference sequence), CDR1 and CDR2 are LGHDT and YNNKEL. The CDR3 measures 13 amino acids from cysteine to phenylalanine. Only CDR3 DNA remains: 39 bases, in frame from the first base. At the junction V is shortened by 2 bases and J by 6 bases, with 11 bases in between. The material sequenced was peripheral blood, taken in a trial of Ad26.COV2.S vaccine versus placebo. This TCR came from a person aged 18-60 years who received the Ad26.COV2.S COVID-19 vaccine or a placebo. The sequence links TRBV3-1 (or the pseudogene TRBV3-2) to TRBJ2-7; the D gene is perhaps TRBD1, on 6 matching bases. The DNA sequence is given as TGTGCCAGCAGCCAATCCACAGGGACCGAGCAGTACTTC. This is translated as CASSQSTGTEQYF.